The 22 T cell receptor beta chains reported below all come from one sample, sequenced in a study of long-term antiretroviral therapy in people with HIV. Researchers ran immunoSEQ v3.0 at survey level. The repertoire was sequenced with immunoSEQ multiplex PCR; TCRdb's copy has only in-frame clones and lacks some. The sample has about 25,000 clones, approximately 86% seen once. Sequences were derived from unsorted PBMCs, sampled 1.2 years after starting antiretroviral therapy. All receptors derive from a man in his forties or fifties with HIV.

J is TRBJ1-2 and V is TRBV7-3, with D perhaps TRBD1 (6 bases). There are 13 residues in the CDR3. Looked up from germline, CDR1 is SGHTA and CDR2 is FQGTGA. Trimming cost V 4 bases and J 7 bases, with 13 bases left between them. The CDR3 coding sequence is TGTGCCAGCAGCTCCCAGGGGATTAGTGGCTACACCTTC. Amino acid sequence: CASSSQGISGYTF.

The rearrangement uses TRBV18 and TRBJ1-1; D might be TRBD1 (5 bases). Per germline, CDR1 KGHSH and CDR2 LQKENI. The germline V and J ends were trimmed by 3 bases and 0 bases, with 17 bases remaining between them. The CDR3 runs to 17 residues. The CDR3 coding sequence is TGTGCCAGCTCACCTAGTATCGGGGGTTCGGTGAACACTGAAGCTTTCTTT. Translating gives CASSPSIGGSVNTEAFF.

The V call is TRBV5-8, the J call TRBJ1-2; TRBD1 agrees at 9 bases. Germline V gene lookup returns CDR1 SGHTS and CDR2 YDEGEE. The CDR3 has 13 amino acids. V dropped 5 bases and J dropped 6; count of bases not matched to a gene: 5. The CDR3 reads CASSTRTGDGYTF. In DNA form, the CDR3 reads TGTGCCAGCAGTACGCGGACAGGGGATGGCTACACCTTC. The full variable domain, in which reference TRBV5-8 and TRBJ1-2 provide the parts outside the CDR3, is EAGVTQSPTHLIKTRGQQATLRCSPISGHTSVYWYQQALGLGLQFLLWYDEGEERNRGNFPPRFSGRQFPNYSSELNVNALELEDSALYLCASSTRTGDGYTFGSGTRLTVV.

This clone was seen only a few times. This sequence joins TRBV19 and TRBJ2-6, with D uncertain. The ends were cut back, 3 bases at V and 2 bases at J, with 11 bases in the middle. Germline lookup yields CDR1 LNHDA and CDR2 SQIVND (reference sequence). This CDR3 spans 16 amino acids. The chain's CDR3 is CASSILTQTGANVLTF. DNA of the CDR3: TGTGCCAGTAGTATTCTAACCCAGACTGGGGCCAACGTCCTGACTTTC.

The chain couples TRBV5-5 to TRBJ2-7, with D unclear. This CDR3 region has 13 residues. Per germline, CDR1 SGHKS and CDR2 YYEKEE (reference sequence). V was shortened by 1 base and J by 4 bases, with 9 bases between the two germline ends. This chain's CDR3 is CASSLRQVYEQYF. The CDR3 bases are TGTGCCAGCAGCTTGAGACAAGTTTACGAGCAGTACTTC.

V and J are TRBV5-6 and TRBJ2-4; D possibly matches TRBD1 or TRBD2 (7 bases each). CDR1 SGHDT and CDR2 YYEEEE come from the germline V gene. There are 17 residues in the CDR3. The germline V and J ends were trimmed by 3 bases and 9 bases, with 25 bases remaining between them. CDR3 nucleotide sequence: TGTGCCAGCAGCTCCATGCGACAGGGTTTAGGGGGGGGCATTCAGTACTTC. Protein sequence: CASSSMRQGLGGGIQYF.

The chain's CDR3 is CASSSSLGGNQPQHF. DNA for the CDR3: TGTGCCAGCAGCTCTTCCCTTGGGGGCAATCAGCCCCAGCATTTT. The chain is built from TRBV7-9 and TRBJ1-5; no firm D call. The CDR3 consists of 15 residues. V was cut by 4 bases and J by 2 bases, with 12 bases left in between. Germline V CDR1 and CDR2: SEHNR, FQNEAQ (reference sequence).

The CDR3 DNA sequence: TGTGCCAGTAGTCCGACGGGGGGGCGGTCAGATACGCAGTATTTT. Translation gives CASSPTGGRSDTQYF. V gene TRBV19 combines with J gene TRBJ2-3; 8 bases agree with TRBD2. CDR3 length equals 15 residues. Germline V gene lookup returns CDR1 LNHDA and CDR2 SQIVND (reference sequence). V dropped 5 bases and J dropped 4; count of bases not matched to a gene: 8.

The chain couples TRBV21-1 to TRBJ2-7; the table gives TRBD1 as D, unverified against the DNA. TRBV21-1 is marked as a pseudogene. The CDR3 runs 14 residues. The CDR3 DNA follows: TGTGCCAGCAGCAAAGTGGACAGGGGAGACGAGCAGTACTTC. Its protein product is CASSKVDRGDEQYF.

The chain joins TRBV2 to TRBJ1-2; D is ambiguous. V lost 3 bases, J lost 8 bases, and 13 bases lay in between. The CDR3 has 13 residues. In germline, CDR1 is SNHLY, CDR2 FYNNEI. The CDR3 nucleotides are TGTGCCAGCAGTGAGGGTGTTGCCCGGGGCTACACCTTC. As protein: CASSEGVARGYTF.

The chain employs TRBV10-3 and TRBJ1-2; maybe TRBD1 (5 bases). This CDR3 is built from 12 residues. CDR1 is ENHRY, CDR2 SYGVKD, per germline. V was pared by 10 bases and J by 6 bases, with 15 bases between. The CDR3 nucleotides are TGTGCCACCTTTACCCAGGGAGATGGCTACACCTTC. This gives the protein CATFTQGDGYTF.

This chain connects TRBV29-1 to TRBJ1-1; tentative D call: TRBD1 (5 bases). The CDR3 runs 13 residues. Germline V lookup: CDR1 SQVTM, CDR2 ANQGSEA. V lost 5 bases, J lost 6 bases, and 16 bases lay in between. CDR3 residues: CSVTSQGIPEAFF. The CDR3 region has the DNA TGCAGCGTTACTTCTCAGGGTATCCCTGAAGCTTTCTTT.

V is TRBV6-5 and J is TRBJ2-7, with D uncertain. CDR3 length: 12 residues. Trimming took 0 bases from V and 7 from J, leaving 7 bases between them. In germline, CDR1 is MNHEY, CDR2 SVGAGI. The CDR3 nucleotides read TGTGCCAGCAGTTACTCGAGTCTGGAGCAGTACTTC. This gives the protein CASSYSSLEQYF.

The CDR3 loop reads CAIGTGTASYEQYF. Here the CDR3 DNA reads TGTGCCATCGGAACCGGGACAGCCTCCTACGAGCAGTACTTC. The V call is TRBV28, the J call TRBJ2-7, with TRBD1 identical over 7 bases. The CDR3 sequence is 14 residues long. The ends lost 10 bases at V and 0 bases at J; junction bases unmatched: 9. The germline V gene encodes CDR1 MDHEN and CDR2 SYDVKM. Full variable domain (rest looked up from reference TRBV28 and TRBJ2-7): DVKVTQSSRYLVKRTGEKVFLECVQDMDHENMFWYRQDPGLGLRLIYFSYDVKMKEKGDIPEGYSVSREKKERFSLILESASTNQTSMYLCAIGTGTASYEQYFGPGTRLTVT.

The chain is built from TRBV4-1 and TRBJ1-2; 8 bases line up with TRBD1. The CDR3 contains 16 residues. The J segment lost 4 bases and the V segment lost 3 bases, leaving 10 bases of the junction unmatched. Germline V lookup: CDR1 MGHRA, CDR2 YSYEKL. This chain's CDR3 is CASSQKTGQGGYGYTF. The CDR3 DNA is TGCGCCAGCAGCCAGAAGACCGGACAGGGCGGCTATGGCTACACCTTC.

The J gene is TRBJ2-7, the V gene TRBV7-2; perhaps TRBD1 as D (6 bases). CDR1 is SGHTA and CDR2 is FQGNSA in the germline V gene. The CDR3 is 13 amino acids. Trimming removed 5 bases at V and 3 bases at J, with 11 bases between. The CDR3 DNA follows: TGTGCCAGCAGCACTCAGGGGCACTACGAGCAGTACTTC. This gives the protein CASSTQGHYEQYF.

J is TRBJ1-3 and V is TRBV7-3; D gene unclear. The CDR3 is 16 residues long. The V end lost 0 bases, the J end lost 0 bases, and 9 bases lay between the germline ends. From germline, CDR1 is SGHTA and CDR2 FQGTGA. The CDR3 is CASSLTSSASGNTIYF. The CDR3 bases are TGTGCCAGCAGCTTAACCTCCTCTGCCTCTGGAAACACCATATATTTT.

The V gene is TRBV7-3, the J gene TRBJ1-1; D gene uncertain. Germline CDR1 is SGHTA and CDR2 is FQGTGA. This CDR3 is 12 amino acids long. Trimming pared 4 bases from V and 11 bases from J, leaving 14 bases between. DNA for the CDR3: TGTGCCAGCAGCTCCAGAGAGGGAGTCGCTTTCTTT. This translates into CASSSREGVAFF.

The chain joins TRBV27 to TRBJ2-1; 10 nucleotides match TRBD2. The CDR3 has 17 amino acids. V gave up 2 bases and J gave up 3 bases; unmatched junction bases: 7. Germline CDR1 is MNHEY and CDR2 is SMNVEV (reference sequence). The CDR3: CASSLMPAGGLYNEQFF. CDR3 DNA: TGTGCCAGCAGTTTAATGCCAGCGGGGGGGCTCTACAATGAGCAGTTCTTC.

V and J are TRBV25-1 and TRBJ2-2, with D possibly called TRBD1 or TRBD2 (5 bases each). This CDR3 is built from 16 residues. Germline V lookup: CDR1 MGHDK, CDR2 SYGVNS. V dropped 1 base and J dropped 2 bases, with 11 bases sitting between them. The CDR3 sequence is CASSESGTGNTGELFF. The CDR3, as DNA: TGTGCCAGCAGTGAATCAGGGACGGGCAACACCGGGGAGCTGTTTTTT.

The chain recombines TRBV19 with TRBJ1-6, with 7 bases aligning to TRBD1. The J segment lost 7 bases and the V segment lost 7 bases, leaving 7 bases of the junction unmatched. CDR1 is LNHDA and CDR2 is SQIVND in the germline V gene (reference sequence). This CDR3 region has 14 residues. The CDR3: CASTKQGLNSPLHF. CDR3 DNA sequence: TGTGCCAGTACGAAACAGGGGTTGAATTCACCCCTCCACTTT.

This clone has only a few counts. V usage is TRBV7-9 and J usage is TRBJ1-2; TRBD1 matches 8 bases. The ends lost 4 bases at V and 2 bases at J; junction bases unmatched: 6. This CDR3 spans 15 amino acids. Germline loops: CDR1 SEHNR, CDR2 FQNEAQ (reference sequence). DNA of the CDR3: TGTGCCAGCAGCTCCCTTGGACAGGGAAACTATGGCTACACCTTC. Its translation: CASSSLGQGNYGYTF. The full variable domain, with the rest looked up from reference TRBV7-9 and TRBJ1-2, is DTGVSQNPRHKITKRGQNVTFRCDPISEHNRLYWYRQTLGQGPEFLTYFQNEAQLEKSRLLSDRFSAERPKGSFSTLEIQRTEQGDSAMYLCASSSLGQGNYGYTFGSGTRLTVV.